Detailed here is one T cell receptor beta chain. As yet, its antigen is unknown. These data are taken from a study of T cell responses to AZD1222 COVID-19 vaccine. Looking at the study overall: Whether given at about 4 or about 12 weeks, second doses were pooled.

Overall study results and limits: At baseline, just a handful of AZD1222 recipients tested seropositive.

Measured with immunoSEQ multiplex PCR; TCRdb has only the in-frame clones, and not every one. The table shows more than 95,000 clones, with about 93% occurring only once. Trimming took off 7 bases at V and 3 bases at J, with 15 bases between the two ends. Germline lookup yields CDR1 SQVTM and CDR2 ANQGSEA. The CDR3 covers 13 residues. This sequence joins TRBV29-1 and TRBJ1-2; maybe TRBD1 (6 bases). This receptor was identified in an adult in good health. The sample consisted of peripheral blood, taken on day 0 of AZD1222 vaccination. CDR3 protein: CSASGGQDYGYTF. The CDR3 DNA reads TGCAGCGCCTCGGGGGGCCAAGACTATGGCTACACCTTC.